Listed below are T cell receptor beta chains from one sample, sequenced in a study of control samples from healthy donors and cancer patients. Here immunoSEQ multiplex PCR was the method, and the copy in TCRdb shows in-frame clones only, minus some. This table has 35,000 to 50,000 clones, around 87% appearing once. The sequenced sample was PBMCs. The receptor set was obtained from an older woman with lung cancer. CDR3s include the opening cysteine and the closing phenylalanine or tryptophan. D genes are given only for firm matches. Some rows have no size entry. The others give once, few or many, or a class for an expanded clone.

d_call j_call clone_size v_call cdr3_aa cdr3_nt
. TRBJ2-5 . TRBV10-1 CASSESGEETQYF TGCGCCAGCAGTGAGTCCGGGGAAGAGACCCAGTACTTC
. TRBJ1-4 once TRBV4-1 CASSQTTTTNEKLFF TGCGCCAGCAGCCAGACAACGACAACTAATGAAAAACTGTTTTTT
. TRBJ1-1 . TRBV19 CASSTDQFQAFF TGTGCCAGTAGTACAGATCAATTTCAAGCTTTCTTT
. TRBJ2-5 . TRBV6-5 CASRRMRMETQYF TGTGCCAGCCGCCGTATGAGAATGGAGACCCAGTACTTC
. TRBJ2-5 . TRBV7-2 CASSTLGVTETQYF TGTGCCAGCAGCACACTAGGAGTGACGGAGACCCAGTACTTC
. TRBJ1-2 . TRBV6-1 CASSEGGGTGYTF TGTGCCAGCAGTGAAGGAGGGGGTACTGGCTACACCTTC
. TRBJ2-7 . TRBV19 CASSPQYLDEQYF TGTGCCAGTAGTCCCCAATACCTAGACGAGCAGTACTTC
TRBD2 TRBJ2-7 . TRBV4-3 CASSQAASGSSAEQYF TGCGCCAGCAGCCAAGCGGCTAGCGGGAGTTCTGCCGAGCAGTACTTC
. TRBJ2-7 . TRBV4-3 CASSQDTSRTYEQYF TGCGCCAGCAGCCAAGATACTAGCAGGACCTACGAGCAGTACTTC
TRBD1 TRBJ2-2 . TRBV19 CASIDRENTGELFF TGTGCCAGTATCGACAGGGAGAACACCGGGGAGCTGTTTTTT
TRBD1 TRBJ2-1 . TRBV18 CASSPGDRGDYNEQFF TGTGCCAGCTCACCAGGGGACAGGGGCGACTACAATGAGCAGTTCTTC
. TRBJ1-2 . TRBV14 CASSPGRVVSDGYTF TGTGCCAGCAGCCCGGGGAGAGTCGTATCGGACGGCTACACCTTC
. TRBJ1-5 . TRBV28 CASSLLGGGNQPQHF TGTGCCAGCAGTTTATTAGGAGGGGGCAATCAGCCCCAGCATTTT
. TRBJ1-5 . TRBV24-1 CATSEGGPAQPQHF TGTGCCACCAGCGAGGGAGGACCGGCTCAGCCCCAGCATTTT
. TRBJ2-4 . TRBV7-9 CASSFLGGGKNIQYF TGTGCCAGCAGCTTTTTGGGCGGAGGCAAAAACATTCAGTACTTC
. TRBJ2-7 . TRBV5-5 CASRPSTGREQYF TGTGCCAGCAGACCCTCAACAGGCCGGGAGCAGTACTTC
TRBD1 TRBJ1-1 . TRBV5-6 CASSSTHDRGRETEAFF TGTGCCAGCAGCTCAACACACGACAGGGGGAGAGAGACTGAAGCTTTCTTT
. TRBJ1-5 . TRBV30 CAWSWGGGQPQHF TGTGCCTGGAGTTGGGGGGGAGGGCAGCCCCAGCATTTT
TRBD1 TRBJ1-5 . TRBV11-2 CASSLGASGQGHQPQHF TGTGCCAGCAGCTTAGGAGCGTCGGGACAGGGGCATCAGCCCCAGCATTTT
. TRBJ2-7 . TRBV7-9 CASSQNVYEQYF TGTGCCAGCAGCCAAAACGTCTACGAGCAGTACTTC
. TRBJ2-7 . TRBV4-1 CASSQDRHGTYEQYF TGCGCCAGCAGCCAAGATAGGCACGGAACCTACGAGCAGTACTTC
. TRBJ1-5 . TRBV15 CATGTGGLGQPQHF TGTGCCACCGGCACGGGGGGGCTTGGACAGCCCCAGCATTTT
TRBD1 TRBJ1-5 . TRBV30 CAWGQGGDQPQHF TGTGCCTGGGGACAGGGAGGGGACCAGCCCCAGCATTTT
TRBD2 TRBJ2-7 . TRBV4-3 CASSQVGSGTYEQYF TGCGCCAGCAGCCAAGTCGGTAGCGGGACGTACGAGCAGTACTTC
. TRBJ2-3 . TRBV13 CASSPWREPGTDTQYF TGTGCCAGCAGCCCATGGCGGGAACCCGGCACAGATACGCAGTATTTT
. TRBJ2-3 . TRBV11-3 CASSLALGAADTQYF TGTGCCAGCAGCTTAGCGCTCGGGGCTGCAGATACGCAGTATTTT
TRBD2 TRBJ2-3 . TRBV20-1 CSASSVAGGSTDTQYF TGCAGTGCTAGTTCGGTAGCGGGAGGTAGCACAGATACGCAGTATTTT
TRBD2 TRBJ2-6 . TRBV19 CASKGLAASGANVLTF TGTGCCAGTAAAGGACTAGCGGCCTCTGGGGCCAACGTCCTGACTTTC
. TRBJ2-6 . TRBV3-1/TRBV3-2 CASSQGIGIYSGANVLTF TGTGCCAGCAGCCAAGGGATAGGTATTTACTCTGGGGCCAACGTCCTGACTTTC
. TRBJ1-6 once TRBV28 CAICVDGNSPLHF TGTGCCATCTGTGTGGATGGGAATTCACCCCTCCACTTT
. TRBJ1-2 . TRBV9 CASSVGERDGYTF TGTGCCAGCAGCGTAGGGGAGAGGGATGGCTACACCTTC
. TRBJ1-1 . TRBV30 CAWWVLGAEAFF TGTGCCTGGTGGGTCCTAGGCGCTGAAGCTTTCTTT
TRBD1 TRBJ1-2 . TRBV7-9 CASSLGQNYNYGYTF TGTGCCAGCAGCTTGGGACAGAACTATAACTATGGCTACACCTTC
. TRBJ1-2 . TRBV27 CASSYATGIDYGYTF TGTGCCAGCAGCTATGCCACAGGGATTGACTATGGCTACACCTTC
. TRBJ1-4 few TRBV10-3 CAISVLGGEKLFF TGTGCCATCAGTGTATTGGGGGGTGAAAAACTGTTTTTT
. TRBJ1-3 . TRBV19 CASSPAGPSSGNTIYF TGTGCCAGTAGTCCAGCAGGCCCGTCCTCTGGAAACACCATATATTTT
. TRBJ1-1 . TRBV7-2 CASSLPTLQGWNTEAFF TGTGCCAGCAGCTTACCGACTCTCCAGGGATGGAACACTGAAGCTTTCTTT
TRBD2 TRBJ2-1 . TRBV5-7 CASSLRLAGVGEQFF TGTGCCAGCAGCTTGCGTCTAGCGGGAGTCGGTGAGCAGTTCTTC
TRBD1 TRBJ1-6 . TRBV9 CASSAGQGGRSPLHF TGTGCCAGCAGCGCAGGACAGGGAGGAAGATCACCCCTCCACTTT
. TRBJ2-7 . TRBV20-1 CSASLHYEQYF TGCAGTGCTAGCTTACACTACGAGCAGTACTTC
TRBD1 TRBJ2-5 . TRBV13 CASSGRDSVRGETQYF TGTGCCAGCAGCGGACGGGACAGCGTCCGAGGGGAGACCCAGTACTTC
. TRBJ2-5 . TRBV4-1 CASSQDRGTQYF TGCGCCAGCAGCCAAGATAGGGGGACCCAGTACTTC
. TRBJ1-3 . TRBV7-2 CASSLETRTNTIYF TGTGCCAGCAGCTTAGAGACCCGGACAAACACCATATATTTT
TRBD2 TRBJ2-1 . TRBV19 CASSFGLAGGSSYNEQFF TGTGCCAGTAGTTTCGGACTAGCGGGAGGTAGCTCCTACAATGAGCAGTTCTTC
. TRBJ1-3 . TRBV19 CASTQTRDLYF TGTGCCAGTACCCAAACCCGGGACTTATATTTT
TRBD2 TRBJ2-1 . TRBV11-3 CASGSGRARENEQFF TGTGCCAGCGGTAGCGGGAGGGCCCGGGAGAATGAGCAGTTCTTC
TRBD2 TRBJ2-1 . TRBV28 CASSLYPAGVSNEQFF TGTGCCAGCAGTTTATATCCAGCGGGAGTGAGCAATGAGCAGTTCTTC
TRBD1 TRBJ2-5 . TRBV5-4 CASSQTGGRETQYF TGTGCCAGCAGCCAAACAGGGGGGCGAGAGACCCAGTACTTC
TRBD1 TRBJ1-5 few TRBV10-2 CASSDLTGGRGQPQHF TGCGCCAGCAGTGATCTGACAGGGGGAAGGGGACAGCCCCAGCATTTT
TRBD1 TRBJ2-2 . TRBV24-1 CATSDSDRVNTGELFF TGTGCCACCAGTGACTCGGACAGGGTGAACACCGGGGAGCTGTTTTTT
. TRBJ2-7 . TRBV7-9 CASSSLDREYEQYF TGTGCCAGCAGCTCTTTGGACCGTGAGTACGAGCAGTACTTC
. TRBJ2-2 . TRBV11-2 CASSPLAGELFF TGTGCCAGCAGCCCTCTAGCCGGGGAGCTGTTTTTT
. TRBJ1-1 . TRBV9 CASSAVRGNTEAFF TGTGCCAGCAGCGCAGTCAGGGGGAACACTGAAGCTTTCTTT
TRBD1 TRBJ1-2 . TRBV3-1/TRBV3-2 CASFRDRGPYGYTF TGTGCCAGCTTTCGGGACAGGGGACCCTATGGCTACACCTTC
TRBD2 TRBJ2-5 . TRBV7-9 CASSLGASGRETQYF TGTGCCAGCAGCTTAGGGGCTAGCGGGAGAGAGACCCAGTACTTC